These 3 T cell receptor beta chains were all obtained from the same sample, sequenced in a study of cytomegalovirus exposure and HLA in healthy donors. The PCR employed 60 Vbeta primers together with 13 Jbeta primers. Measured with immunoSEQ multiplex PCR; TCRdb has only the in-frame clones, and not every one. The sample consists of roughly 150,000 clones, roughly four fifths of them appearing once. Sequenced material: PBMCs. All receptors derive from a male donor in good health and CMV-seronegative.

This chain links TRBV18 with TRBJ2-5, with 11 positions matching TRBD2. CDR3 length equals 16 residues. Trimming cost V 3 bases and J 3 bases; bases outside gene matches: 6. Germline CDR1 KGHSH, CDR2 LQKENI. CDR3 bases: TGTGCCAGCTCACCGTTACTAGCGGGAGTTGAAGAGACCCAGTACTTC. Residues: CASSPLLAGVEETQYF.

This clone was recorded a few times. The chain recombines TRBV27 with TRBJ1-1, with TRBD1 matching 10 bases. Germline loops: CDR1 MNHEY, CDR2 SMNVEV (reference sequence). J was trimmed by 7 bases and V by 4 bases; bases with no gene match: 15. This CDR3 has 17 amino acids. CDR3 loop: CASSSDRGAFSLLEAFF. CDR3 DNA: TGTGCCAGCAGTTCGGACAGGGGGGCCTTCAGTCTACTTGAAGCTTTCTTT.

CDR3 sequence reads: CASSQNQGTEAFF. CDR3 bases: TGCGCCAGCAGTCAAAATCAGGGAACTGAAGCTTTCTTT. The chain uses TRBV23-1 and TRBJ1-1; D is possibly TRBD1 (5 bases). TRBV23-1 is marked as an open reading frame, function uncertain. V shed 2 bases and J shed 5 bases, with 9 bases lying between them. There are 13 residues in the CDR3.